The source of this T cell receptor beta chain is a study of T cells in Graves' hyperthyroidism and ophthalmopathy. Study outcomes and limitations: The blood repertoire included most of the expanded thyroid clonotypes above 0.001.

Trimming took 2 bases from V and 5 from J, leaving 12 bases between them. The CDR3 spans 15 residues. Germline V gives CDR1 LNHDA, CDR2 SQIVND (reference sequence). Comments on this clonotype: Its antigen is undetermined.

What was amplified from RNA transcripts were TCR beta CDR3 regions. The TCR CDR3 first-round RT-PCR relied on the HTBI primer set. One entry per CDR3 protein results from TCRdb running MiXCR on the multiplex PCR reads. This repertoire shows about 500,000 distinct CDR3 sequences, about 16% found once; its top ten account for about 31%. This chain links TRBV19 with TRBJ2-2; D is unresolved. Sequencing was done on a sample of blood. The receptor comes from a woman in her twenties or thirties with Graves' ophthalmopathy. The CDR3 protein is CASSIHSGLTGELFF. CDR3 nucleotide sequence: TGTGCCAGTAGTATACATTCTGGGTTGACCGGGGAGCTGTTTTTT.